This T cell receptor (beta chain) was obtained from a study of long-term antiretroviral therapy in people with HIV. Study as a whole: When the earliest samples were collected, ART was typically delayed until CD4 counts fell. Study outcomes and limitations: ART adherence, viral resistance and therapy changes went unrecorded. Although diversity increased after ART, it remained lower than in transplant donor controls.

Comment on this clone: The antigen is unknown.

Sampling of each donor yielded at least one pre-ART PBMC sample and at least two post-ART PBMC samples. Runs used v3.0 of the immunoSEQ assay and were done at survey level. Assay: immunoSEQ multiplex PCR; the TCRdb copy retains only in-frame clones and omits some. Of just over 20,000 clones listed, roughly 79% are singletons. V shed 5 bases and J shed 2 bases, with 13 bases lying between them. The CDR3 covers 15 residues. Germline V gene lookup returns CDR1 MNHEY and CDR2 SMNVEV (reference sequence). The sequence was obtained from a man aged 18 to 35 with HIV. The specimen comprised unsorted PBMCs, sampled 0.5 years after starting antiretroviral therapy. V gene TRBV27 combines with J gene TRBJ1-5, with D unresolved. In nucleotides, the CDR3 is TGTGCCAGCAGTCCCATCGTCGGCGGCAATCAGCCCCAGCATTTT. The encoded protein is CASSPIVGGNQPQHF.